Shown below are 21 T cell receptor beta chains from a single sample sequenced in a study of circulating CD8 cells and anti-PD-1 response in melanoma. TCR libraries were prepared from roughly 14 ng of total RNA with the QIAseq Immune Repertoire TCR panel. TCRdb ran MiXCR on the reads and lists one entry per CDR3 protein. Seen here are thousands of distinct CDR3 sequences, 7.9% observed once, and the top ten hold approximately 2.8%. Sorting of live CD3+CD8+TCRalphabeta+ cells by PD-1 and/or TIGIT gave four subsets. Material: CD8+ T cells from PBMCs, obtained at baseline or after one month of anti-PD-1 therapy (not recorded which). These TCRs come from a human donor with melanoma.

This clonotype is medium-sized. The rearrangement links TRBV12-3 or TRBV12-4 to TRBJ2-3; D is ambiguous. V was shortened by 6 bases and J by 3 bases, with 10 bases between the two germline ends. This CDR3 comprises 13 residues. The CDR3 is CASSRRRTDTQYF. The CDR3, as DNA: TGTGCCAGCAGCCGCCGCCGGACAGATACGCAGTATTTT.

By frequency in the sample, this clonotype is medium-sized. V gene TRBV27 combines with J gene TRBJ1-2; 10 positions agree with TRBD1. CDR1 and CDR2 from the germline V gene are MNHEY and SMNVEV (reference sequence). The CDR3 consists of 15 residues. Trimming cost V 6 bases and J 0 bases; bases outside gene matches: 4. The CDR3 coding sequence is TGTGCCAGCAGCCCGGGACAGGGGCCTAACTATGGCTACACCTTC. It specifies CASSPGQGPNYGYTF.

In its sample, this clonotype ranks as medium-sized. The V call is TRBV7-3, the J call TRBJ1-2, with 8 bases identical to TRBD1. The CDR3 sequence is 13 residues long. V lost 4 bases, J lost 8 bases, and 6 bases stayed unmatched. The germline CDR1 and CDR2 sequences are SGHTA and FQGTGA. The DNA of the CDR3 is TGTGCCAGCAGCTACGGACAGGGAAGCGGCTACACCTTC. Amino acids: CASSYGQGSGYTF.

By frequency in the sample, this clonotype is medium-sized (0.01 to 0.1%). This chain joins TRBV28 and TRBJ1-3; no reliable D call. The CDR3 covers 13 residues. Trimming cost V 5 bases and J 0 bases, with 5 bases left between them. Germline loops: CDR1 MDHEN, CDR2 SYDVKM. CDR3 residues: CASSISSGNTIYF. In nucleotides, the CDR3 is TGTGCCAGCAGTATTAGCTCTGGAAACACCATATATTTT.

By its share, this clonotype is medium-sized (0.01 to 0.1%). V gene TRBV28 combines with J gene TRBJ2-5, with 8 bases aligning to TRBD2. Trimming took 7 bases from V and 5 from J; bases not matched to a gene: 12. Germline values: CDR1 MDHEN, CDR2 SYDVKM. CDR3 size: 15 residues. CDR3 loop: CASTNAGGRWETQYF. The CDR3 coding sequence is TGTGCCAGCACCAACGCGGGGGGAAGGTGGGAGACCCAGTACTTC.

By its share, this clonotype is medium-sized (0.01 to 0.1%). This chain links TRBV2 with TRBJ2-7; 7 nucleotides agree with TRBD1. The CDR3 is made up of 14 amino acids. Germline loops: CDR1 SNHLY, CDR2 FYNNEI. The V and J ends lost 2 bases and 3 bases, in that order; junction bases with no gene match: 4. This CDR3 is CASSERHRGYEQYF. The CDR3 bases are TGTGCCAGCAGTGAACGGCACAGGGGCTACGAGCAGTACTTC.

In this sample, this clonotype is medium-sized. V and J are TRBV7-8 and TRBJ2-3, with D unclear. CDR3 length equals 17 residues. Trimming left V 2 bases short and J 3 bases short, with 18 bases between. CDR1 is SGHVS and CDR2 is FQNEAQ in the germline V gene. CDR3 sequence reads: CASSLLDNGQNTDTQYF. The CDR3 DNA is TGTGCCAGCAGCTTATTAGATAACGGTCAAAATACAGATACGCAGTATTTT.

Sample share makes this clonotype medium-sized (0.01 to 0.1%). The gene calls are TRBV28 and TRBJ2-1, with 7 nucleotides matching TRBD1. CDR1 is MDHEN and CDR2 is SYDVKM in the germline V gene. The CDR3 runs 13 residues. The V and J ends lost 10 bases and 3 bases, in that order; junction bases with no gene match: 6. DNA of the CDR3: TGTGCCATCTCCAGGGACAGCTACAATGAGCAGTTCTTC. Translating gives CAISRDSYNEQFF. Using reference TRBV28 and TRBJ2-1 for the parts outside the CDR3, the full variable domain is DVKVTQSSRYLVKRTGEKVFLECVQDMDHENMFWYRQDPGLGLRLIYFSYDVKMKEKGDIPEGYSVSREKKERFSLILESASTNQTSMYLCAISRDSYNEQFFGPGTRLTVL.

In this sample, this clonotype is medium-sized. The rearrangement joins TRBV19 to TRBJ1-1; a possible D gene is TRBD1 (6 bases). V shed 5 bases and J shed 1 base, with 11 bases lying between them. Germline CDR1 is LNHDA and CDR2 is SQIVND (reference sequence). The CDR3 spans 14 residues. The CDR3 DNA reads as TGTGCCAGTAGTGGGGGCACAGCGAACACTGAAGCTTTCTTT. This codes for CASSGGTANTEAFF.

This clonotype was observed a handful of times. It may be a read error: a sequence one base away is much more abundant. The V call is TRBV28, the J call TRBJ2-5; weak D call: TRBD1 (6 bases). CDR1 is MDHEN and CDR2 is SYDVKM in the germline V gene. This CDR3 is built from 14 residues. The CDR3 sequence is CASSDPGEQETQCF. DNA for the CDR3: TGTGCCAGCAGTGATCCAGGGGAACAAGAGACCCAGTGCTTC.

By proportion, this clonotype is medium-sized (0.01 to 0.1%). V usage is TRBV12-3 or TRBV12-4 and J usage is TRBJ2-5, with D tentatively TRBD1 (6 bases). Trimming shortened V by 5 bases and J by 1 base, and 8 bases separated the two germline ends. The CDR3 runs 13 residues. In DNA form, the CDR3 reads TGTGCCAGCAGTATACAGGGCCAAGAGACCCAGTACTTC. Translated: CASSIQGQETQYF.

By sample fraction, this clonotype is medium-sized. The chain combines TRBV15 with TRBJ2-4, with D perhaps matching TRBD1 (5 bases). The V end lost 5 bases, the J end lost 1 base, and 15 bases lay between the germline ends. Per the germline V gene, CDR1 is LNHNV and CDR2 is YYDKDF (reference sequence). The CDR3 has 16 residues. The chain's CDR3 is CATSGRPRVAKNIQYF. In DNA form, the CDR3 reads TGTGCCACCAGCGGAAGACCCAGGGTGGCCAAAAACATTCAGTACTTC.

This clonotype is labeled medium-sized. CDR3 sequence reads: CASSPQGFDYGYTF. The CDR3 region has the DNA TGTGCCAGCAGTCCACAGGGATTTGACTATGGCTACACCTTC. The gene calls are TRBV27 and TRBJ1-2; a weak D match, TRBD1 (6 bases). This CDR3 spans 14 amino acids. Germline V gives CDR1 MNHEY, CDR2 SMNVEV (reference sequence). V was cut by 5 bases and J by 3 bases, with 13 bases left in between.

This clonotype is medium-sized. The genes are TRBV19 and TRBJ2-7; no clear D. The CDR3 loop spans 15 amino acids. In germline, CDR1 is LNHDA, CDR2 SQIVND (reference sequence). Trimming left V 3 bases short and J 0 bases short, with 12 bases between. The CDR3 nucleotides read TGTGCCAGTAGTATTTCGGCAGCTAGCTCCTACGAGCAGTACTTC. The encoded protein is CASSISAASSYEQYF. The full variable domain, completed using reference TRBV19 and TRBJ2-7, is DGGITQSPKYLFRKEGQNVTLSCEQNLNHDAMYWYRQDPGQGLRLIYYSQIVNDFQKGDIAEGYSVSREKKESFPLTVTSAQKNPTAFYLCASSISAASSYEQYFGPGTRLTVT.

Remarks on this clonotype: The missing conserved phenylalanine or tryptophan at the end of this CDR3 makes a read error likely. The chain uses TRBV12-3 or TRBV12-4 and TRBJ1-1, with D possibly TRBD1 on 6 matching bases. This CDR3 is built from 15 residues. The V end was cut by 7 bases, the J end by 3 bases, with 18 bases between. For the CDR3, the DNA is TGTGCCAGCACCTCATTGGGGGGGGCGGACACTGAAGCTTTCTCT. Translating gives CASTSLGGADTEAFS.

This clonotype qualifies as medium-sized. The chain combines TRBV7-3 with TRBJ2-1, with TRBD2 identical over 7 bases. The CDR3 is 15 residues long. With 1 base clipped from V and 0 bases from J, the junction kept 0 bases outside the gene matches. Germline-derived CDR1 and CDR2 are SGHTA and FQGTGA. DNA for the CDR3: TGTGCCAGCAGCTTAAGCGGGGGCTCCTACAATGAGCAGTTCTTC. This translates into CASSLSGGSYNEQFF.

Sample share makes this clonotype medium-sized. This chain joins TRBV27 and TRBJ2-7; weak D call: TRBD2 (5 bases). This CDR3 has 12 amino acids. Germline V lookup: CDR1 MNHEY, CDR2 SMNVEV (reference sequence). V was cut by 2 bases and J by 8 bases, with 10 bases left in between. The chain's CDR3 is CASSLGGPKQYF. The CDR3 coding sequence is TGTGCCAGCAGTTTAGGAGGACCCAAGCAGTACTTC.

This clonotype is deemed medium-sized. The CDR3 DNA follows: TGTGCCAGTACCCAGGGGGGCTTTAGGACAGATACGCAGTATTTT. Protein: CASTQGGFRTDTQYF. The chain joins TRBV19 to TRBJ2-3, with D tentatively TRBD1 (7 bases). Trimming took off 7 bases at V and 3 bases at J, with 17 bases between the two ends. The CDR3 runs to 15 residues. Germline V gives CDR1 LNHDA, CDR2 SQIVND (reference sequence).

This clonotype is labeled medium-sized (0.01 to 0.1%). The CDR3 coding sequence is TGTGCCAGCAGCTCATACAGGGGCCCGAACACTGAAGCTTTCTTT. Translating gives CASSSYRGPNTEAFF. The V gene is TRBV7-2, the J gene TRBJ1-1; 7 positions agree with TRBD1. Looked up from germline, CDR1 is SGHTA and CDR2 is FQGNSA. This CDR3 comprises 15 residues. Trimming removed 4 bases from V and 1 base from J; junction bases left unmatched: 6.

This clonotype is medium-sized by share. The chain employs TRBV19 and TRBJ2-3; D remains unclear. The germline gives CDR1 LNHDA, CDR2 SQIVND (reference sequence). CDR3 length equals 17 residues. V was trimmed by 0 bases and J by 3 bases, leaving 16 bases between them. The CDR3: CASSIDLAGYSTDTQYF. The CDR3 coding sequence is TGTGCCAGTAGTATAGATCTTGCAGGATACAGTACAGATACGCAGTATTTT.

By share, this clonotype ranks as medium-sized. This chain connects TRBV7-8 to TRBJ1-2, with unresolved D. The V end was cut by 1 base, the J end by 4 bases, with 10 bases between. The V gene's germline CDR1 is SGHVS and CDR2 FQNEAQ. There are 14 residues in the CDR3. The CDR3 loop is CASSLDRVPYGYTF. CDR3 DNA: TGTGCCAGCAGCTTAGACCGGGTACCCTATGGCTACACCTTC.